These 5 T cell receptor beta chains were all obtained from the same sample, sequenced in a study of T cell clonotyping in hematopoietic cell transplantation. The data were produced by immunoSEQ multiplex PCR, yet TCRdb's version contains in-frame clones alone and is incomplete. In the table there are 15,000 or so clones, 86% of which are singletons. Material: PBMCs, obtained 100 days after allogeneic stem cell transplant. The receptors were sampled from a male patient between 45 and 59 years old who had an allogeneic stem cell transplant from an unrelated donor, so T cells may come from the graft donor. Some clones in this sample may be carry-over from other donors' samples.

The chain recombines TRBV11-2 with TRBJ2-1, with TRBD2 matching over 9 bases. The CDR3 totals 18 residues. V shed 2 bases and J 0 bases; nucleotides not matched to a gene: 8. Germline V lookup: CDR1 SGHAT, CDR2 FQNNGV. The CDR3 DNA reads as TGTGCCAGCAGCTTACTGTGGCTAGCGGGACTCTCCTACAATGAGCAGTTCTTC. This translates into CASSLLWLAGLSYNEQFF.

V is TRBV7-3 and J is TRBJ1-1; 7 positions match TRBD1. This CDR3 is built from 16 residues. CDR1 is SGHTA and CDR2 is FQGTGA in the germline V gene. The trim removed 0 bases at V and 1 base at J, leaving 5 bases unmatched. The CDR3 here is CASSLTKSGGNTEAFF. The DNA for the CDR3 is TGTGCCAGCAGCTTAACGAAGTCAGGGGGGAACACTGAAGCTTTCTTT.

This rearrangement joins TRBV5-4 to TRBJ1-2; D is undetermined. Trimming cost V 5 bases and J 8 bases, with 22 bases left between them. CDR1 is SGHNT and CDR2 is YYREEE in the germline V gene (reference sequence). This CDR3 spans 15 amino acids. The CDR3 nucleotides read TGTGCCAGCAGTTTTGATTTCCCAGGTGCTAGGGGCTACACCTTC. Its translation is CASSFDFPGARGYTF. Together with reference TRBV5-4 and TRBJ1-2, the CDR3 gives the full variable domain: ETGVTQSPTHLIKTRGQQVTLRCSSQSGHNTVSWYQQALGQGPQFIFQYYREEENGRGNFPPRFSGLQFPNYSSELNVNALELDDSALYLCASSFDFPGARGYTFGSGTRLTVV.

This clone is medium-sized (0.01 to 0.1%). CDR3 DNA: TGTGCCAGCAGCAGGGACAGTCCCGGCTACACCTTC. Its protein is CASSRDSPGYTF. V usage is TRBV7-2 and J usage is TRBJ1-2; 7 bases map to TRBD1. The CDR3 sequence is 12 residues long. In germline, CDR1 is SGHTA, CDR2 FQGNSA. Unmatched junction bases numbered 5, after V lost 5 bases and J lost 8 bases.

The chain employs TRBV11-3 and TRBJ2-1, with TRBD2 matching over 8 bases. CDR1 is SGHNT and CDR2 is YENEEA in the germline V gene. CDR3 length: 12 amino acids. V trimming: 5 bases; J trimming: 9 bases; junction bases outside the gene matches: 3. The CDR3 nucleotides are TGTGCCAGCAGCCCGGGGGGGGGTGAGCAGTTCTTC. Translating gives CASSPGGGEQFF.